This is a list of T cell receptor beta chains from one sample in a study of read filtering for tumor transcriptome and immune sequencing. TCRdb itself ran the reads through MiXCR, one entry per CDR3 protein. The sample has approximately 90,000 distinct CDR3 sequences; roughly 21% are singletons. What was sequenced was a population of CD138-negative cells sorted from bone marrow. These receptors were obtained from a donor aged 40 or over with multiple myeloma. Each CDR3 is given with its conserved first and last residue. The D gene is left open where the match is weak. The size of a clone is reported for some rows only, either as once, few or many, or as a class for expanded clones.

j_gene: TRBJ1-1
d_gene: TRBD1
v_gene: TRBV12-3/TRBV12-4
abundance: many
len: 13
CDR3nt: TGTGCCAGCAGTGAACAGGGGCCCTTAGGAGCTTTCTTT
CDR3aa: CASSEQGPLGAFF

j_gene: TRBJ2-5
d_gene: NA
v_gene: TRBV7-6
abundance: few
len: 13
CDR3nt: TGTGCCAGCAGCTCCGGACAGCAAGAGACCCAGTACTTC
CDR3aa: CASSSGQQETQYF

j_gene: TRBJ1-2
d_gene: TRBD1
v_gene: TRBV10-3
abundance: many
len: 19
CDR3nt: TGTGCCATCAGTGCGGTCCCGGGACAGGGACGGGGGCGTTTGTATGGCTACACCTTC
CDR3aa: CAISAVPGQGRGRLYGYTF

j_gene: TRBJ2-1
d_gene: NA
v_gene: TRBV6-6
abundance: many
len: 14
CDR3nt: TGTGCCAGCATACCCGCCAGCTCCTACAATGAGCAGTTCTTC
CDR3aa: CASIPASSYNEQFF

j_gene: TRBJ2-1
d_gene: NA
v_gene: TRBV2
abundance: many
len: 15
CDR3nt: TGTGCCAGCAGTGATGGACAGTCGATAAACAATGAGCAGTTCTTC
CDR3aa: CASSDGQSINNEQFF

j_gene: TRBJ2-1
d_gene: NA
v_gene: TRBV2
abundance: many
len: 11
CDR3nt: TGTGCCAGCAGGGCAGGCAATGAGCAGTTCTTC
CDR3aa: CASRAGNEQFF

j_gene: TRBJ2-1
d_gene: NA
v_gene: TRBV7-2
abundance: many
len: 15
CDR3nt: TGTGCCAGCAGCTTATACGGGGGTGGCCGCAATGAGCAGTTCTTC
CDR3aa: CASSLYGGGRNEQFF

j_gene: TRBJ1-2
d_gene: NA
v_gene: TRBV28
abundance: many
len: 13
CDR3nt: TGTGCCAGCAGCGGTGCAGGCCGGGGAGGCTACACCTTC
CDR3aa: CASSGAGRGGYTF

j_gene: TRBJ1-1
d_gene: NA
v_gene: TRBV14
abundance: NA
len: 13
CDR3nt: TGTGCCAGCAGCCAAGAGTTGAACACTGAAGCTTTCTTT
CDR3aa: CASSQELNTEAFF

j_gene: TRBJ2-4
d_gene: NA
v_gene: TRBV6-1
abundance: many
len: 11
CDR3nt: TGTGCCAGCAGTGAGTCGGGCATTCAGTACTTC
CDR3aa: CASSESGIQYF

j_gene: TRBJ2-3
d_gene: NA
v_gene: TRBV5-1
abundance: many
len: 15
CDR3nt: TGCGCCAGCAGCTTGGACAGTCCTAGCACAGATACGCAGTATTTT
CDR3aa: CASSLDSPSTDTQYF

j_gene: TRBJ2-7
d_gene: NA
v_gene: TRBV11-2
abundance: many
len: 15
CDR3nt: TGTGCCAGCAGCTCCGCGGGGAAGAGCTCCTACGAGCAGTACTTC
CDR3aa: CASSSAGKSSYEQYF

j_gene: TRBJ2-1
d_gene: NA
v_gene: TRBV4-1
abundance: many
len: 15
CDR3nt: TGCGCCAGCAGCCAAGACCCAGTAACATACAATGAGCAGTTCTTC
CDR3aa: CASSQDPVTYNEQFF

j_gene: TRBJ1-3
d_gene: NA
v_gene: TRBV7-2
abundance: few
len: 16
CDR3nt: TGTGCCAGCAGCGGGGAGGGACTCATCTCTGGAAACACCATATATTTT
CDR3aa: CASSGEGLISGNTIYF

j_gene: TRBJ2-5
d_gene: TRBD1
v_gene: TRBV29-1
abundance: many
len: 14
CDR3nt: TGCAGCGTTGACGACAGGGGGCGGCAAGAGACCCAGTACTTC
CDR3aa: CSVDDRGRQETQYF

j_gene: TRBJ2-7
d_gene: NA
v_gene: TRBV28
abundance: few
len: 12
CDR3nt: TGTGCCAGCCGGGACACCGCCTACGAGCAGTACTTC
CDR3aa: CASRDTAYEQYF

j_gene: TRBJ2-1
d_gene: TRBD2
v_gene: TRBV5-1
abundance: few
len: 18
CDR3nt: TGCGCCAGCAGCTCCCAACCCAGGGGTAGCGGGGGAGACAATGAGCAGTTCTTC
CDR3aa: CASSSQPRGSGGDNEQFF

j_gene: TRBJ1-2
d_gene: NA
v_gene: TRBV28
abundance: many
len: 14
CDR3nt: TGTGCCAGCAGTTTAGATGGGGGCAATTATGGCTACACCTTC
CDR3aa: CASSLDGGNYGYTF

j_gene: TRBJ2-3
d_gene: NA
v_gene: TRBV9
abundance: many
len: 15
CDR3nt: TGTGCCAGCAGCGTTAGCGGATCTAGCACAGATACGCAGTATTTT
CDR3aa: CASSVSGSSTDTQYF

j_gene: TRBJ2-7
d_gene: NA
v_gene: TRBV5-6
abundance: few
len: 14
CDR3nt: TGTGCCAGCAGCTTGCCTGGGGGGCGATCCGAGCAGTACTTC
CDR3aa: CASSLPGGRSEQYF

j_gene: TRBJ1-5
d_gene: NA
v_gene: TRBV28
abundance: NA
len: 16
CDR3nt: TGTGCCAGCAGCCAAAAGGGGGTGTTAAGCAATCAGCCCCAGCATTTT
CDR3aa: CASSQKGVLSNQPQHF

j_gene: TRBJ2-5
d_gene: NA
v_gene: TRBV7-2
abundance: NA
len: 15
CDR3nt: TGTGCCAGCAGCCCTAGACAGTTGAACCAAGAGACCCAGTACTTC
CDR3aa: CASSPRQLNQETQYF

j_gene: TRBJ2-7
d_gene: NA
v_gene: TRBV7-8
abundance: many
len: 16
CDR3nt: TGTGCCAGCAGCTTTAAGGTGACAGGATCCCAAGACGAGCAGTACTTC
CDR3aa: CASSFKVTGSQDEQYF

j_gene: TRBJ2-3
d_gene: NA
v_gene: TRBV18
abundance: few
len: 12
CDR3nt: TGTGCCAGCTTCGTGCTCACAGATACGCAGTATTTT
CDR3aa: CASFVLTDTQYF

j_gene: TRBJ1-2
d_gene: NA
v_gene: TRBV6-5
abundance: many
len: 14
CDR3nt: TGTGCCAGCAGTCGCCAAAAGTCTAACTATGGCTACACCTTC
CDR3aa: CASSRQKSNYGYTF

j_gene: TRBJ2-3
d_gene: NA
v_gene: TRBV7-3
abundance: many
len: 16
CDR3nt: TGTGCCAGCAGCTCAGGGACACCGGGTTTTGGGGATACGCAGTATTTT
CDR3aa: CASSSGTPGFGDTQYF

j_gene: TRBJ2-5
d_gene: NA
v_gene: TRBV20-1
abundance: many
len: 15
CDR3nt: TGCAGTGCTACAAACCCAGCGGGTAAAAGGGAGACCCAGTACTTC
CDR3aa: CSATNPAGKRETQYF

j_gene: TRBJ1-1
d_gene: NA
v_gene: TRBV5-1
abundance: many
len: 14
CDR3nt: TGCGCCAGCAGCTTTGATAGGGGGAACACTGAAGCTTTCTTT
CDR3aa: CASSFDRGNTEAFF

j_gene: TRBJ1-1
d_gene: NA
v_gene: TRBV5-1
abundance: NA
len: 14
CDR3nt: TGCGCCAGCAGCTTTTTCGAGGGGTCCACTGAAGCTTTCTTT
CDR3aa: CASSFFEGSTEAFF

j_gene: TRBJ2-7
d_gene: NA
v_gene: TRBV13
abundance: many
len: 15
CDR3nt: TGTGCCAGCAGCTCCATCAACAGGGGAGGTGGCGAGCAGTACTTC
CDR3aa: CASSSINRGGGEQYF

j_gene: TRBJ2-1
d_gene: NA
v_gene: TRBV29-1
abundance: many
len: 15
CDR3nt: TGCAGCGTTGAATTCGGGAGCCTAACCTACAATGAGCAGTTCTTC
CDR3aa: CSVEFGSLTYNEQFF

j_gene: TRBJ1-2
d_gene: NA
v_gene: TRBV19
abundance: NA
len: 15
CDR3nt: TGTGCCAGTAGTATCCCCGGCCGGGGAGGAAGTGGCTACACCTTC
CDR3aa: CASSIPGRGGSGYTF

j_gene: TRBJ2-3
d_gene: NA
v_gene: TRBV7-8
abundance: many
len: 14
CDR3nt: TGTGCCAGCAGCCTAGACCAGGGGCCAAGGACGCAGTATTTT
CDR3aa: CASSLDQGPRTQYF